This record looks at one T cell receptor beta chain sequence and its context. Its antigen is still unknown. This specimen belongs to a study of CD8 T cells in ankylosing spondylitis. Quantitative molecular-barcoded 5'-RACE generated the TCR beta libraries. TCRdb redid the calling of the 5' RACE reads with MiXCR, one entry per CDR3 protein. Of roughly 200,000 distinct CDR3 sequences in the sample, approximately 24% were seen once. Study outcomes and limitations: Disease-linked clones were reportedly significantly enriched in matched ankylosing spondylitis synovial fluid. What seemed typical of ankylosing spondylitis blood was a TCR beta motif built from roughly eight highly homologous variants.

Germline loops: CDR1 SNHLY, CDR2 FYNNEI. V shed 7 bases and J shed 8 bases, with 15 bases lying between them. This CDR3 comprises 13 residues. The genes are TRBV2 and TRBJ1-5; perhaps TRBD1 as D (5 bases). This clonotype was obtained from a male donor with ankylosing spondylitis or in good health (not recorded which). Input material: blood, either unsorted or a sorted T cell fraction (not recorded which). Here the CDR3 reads CASNTGPLEPQHF. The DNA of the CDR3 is TGTGCCAGCAATACAGGCCCCCTGGAGCCCCAGCATTTT.